This TCR beta chain is drawn from a study of cytotoxic CD8 clonotypes in ibrutinib-treated CLL. Overall study results and limits: Private clonotypes, not public ones, expanded at ibrutinib response.

Germline CDR1 reads SGHRS; CDR2 reads YFSETQ. Trimming at V came to 4 bases and at J to 7 bases, leaving 8 bases not matched to a gene. The CDR3 spans 14 residues. Only in-frame clones appear in the TCRdb table, and some are missing; sequencing was by immunoSEQ multiplex PCR. The sample gives roughly 220,000 clones, 70% to 75% of which show up once; more than 4.5% is in the top ten. Comment on this clone: Its specificity is unknown.

The V and J genes are TRBV5-1 and TRBJ1-3; 7 bases map to TRBD1. Material: PBMCs, obtained after 12 months of ibrutinib treatment. The TCR originated in a human donor with chronic lymphocytic leukemia. The CDR3 nucleotides read TGCGCCAGCAGCCCATCGACAGGGACGAACACCATATATTTT. It encodes CASSPSTGTNTIYF.